These 20 T cell receptor beta chains came from one sample sequenced in a study of T cells in localized non-small cell lung cancer. The protocol was immunoSEQ multiplex PCR, while the TCRdb copy is restricted to in-frame clones and leaves out a portion. The sample has tens of thousands of clones; over 65% are singletons. The material was PBMCs, obtained before any cancer treatment. The receptors stem from a woman aged 35-75 years with stage II squamous cell lung carcinoma.

The chain combines TRBV5-6 with TRBJ1-4; D uncertain. Trimming shortened V by 2 bases and J by 10 bases, and 6 bases separated the two germline ends. This CDR3 region has 11 residues. Germline lookup yields CDR1 SGHDT and CDR2 YYEEEE. The CDR3 nucleotides are TGTGCCAGCAGCTTTGGGTTAAAACTGTTTTTT. This encodes CASSFGLKLFF.

V gene TRBV2 combines with J gene TRBJ1-1; D is perhaps TRBD1 (5 bases). Germline lookup yields CDR1 SNHLY and CDR2 FYNNEI. Trimming removed 4 bases from V and 5 bases from J, with 14 bases in between. The CDR3 is made up of 14 amino acids. This CDR3 reads CASSALGTGTEAFF. The DNA of the CDR3 is TGTGCCAGCAGTGCTCTGGGGACTGGGACTGAAGCTTTCTTT.

The rearrangement uses TRBV12-5 and TRBJ1-1; 7 nucleotides align to TRBD1. The J segment lost 2 bases and the V segment lost 3 bases, leaving 9 bases of the junction unmatched. The CDR3 runs 16 residues. The germline V gene encodes CDR1 LGHNT and CDR2 FRNRAP. The CDR3 loop is CASGLTDRAANTEAFF. CDR3 bases: TGTGCTAGTGGTTTAACCGACAGGGCCGCAAACACTGAAGCTTTCTTT.

The chain joins TRBV6-5 to TRBJ2-7; D is possibly TRBD1 (5 bases). The CDR3 spans 15 residues. Germline lookup yields CDR1 MNHEY and CDR2 SVGAGI. Between the trimmed V and J ends, which lost 3 bases and 3 bases, there was a span of 15 bases. The CDR3 DNA reads as TGTGCCAGCAGTTATTCAGTTTTTGACAGCTACGAGCAGTACTTC. It translates to CASSYSVFDSYEQYF.

V gene TRBV29-1 combines with J gene TRBJ2-7, with D possibly matching TRBD2 (6 bases). V lost 7 bases, J lost 4 bases, and 17 bases lay in between. Germline-derived CDR1 and CDR2 are SQVTM and ANQGSEA. The CDR3 runs to 13 residues. CDR3 bases: TGCAGCGCTGGGGAGGTGCTGGGGTACGAGCAGTACTTC. Translating gives CSAGEVLGYEQYF.

This clone was seen a handful of times. The rearrangement links TRBV9 to TRBJ2-4; no definite D call. Germline-derived CDR1 and CDR2 are SGDLS and YYNGEE. CDR3 length: 15 amino acids. V was clipped by 3 bases and J by 0 bases, with 10 bases between them. The CDR3 nucleotides are TGTGCCAGCAGCGCCGGAACTCTAGCCAAAAACATTCAGTACTTC. Residues: CASSAGTLAKNIQYF.

This chain connects TRBV14 to TRBJ2-5; D might be TRBD2 (5 bases). The V and J ends lost 4 bases and 7 bases respectively, with 13 bases between them. The CDR3 loop spans 13 amino acids. In germline, CDR1 is SGHDN, CDR2 FVKESK. The CDR3 here is CASSPRSEGTQYF. The CDR3 region has the DNA TGTGCCAGCAGCCCGAGATCTGAGGGGACCCAGTACTTC.

This clone was seen only once. This sequence joins TRBV28 and TRBJ2-5; 8 bases map to TRBD1. V gave up 5 bases and J gave up 5 bases; unmatched junction bases: 10. This CDR3 has 15 amino acids. From germline, CDR1 is MDHEN and CDR2 SYDVKM. The CDR3 nucleotides are TGTGCCAGCAGTCCCCTCGGACAGGGTGGGGAGACCCAGTACTTC. Translation: CASSPLGQGGETQYF.

This rearrangement joins TRBV6-1 to TRBJ1-5; D is unclear. Germline V gene lookup returns CDR1 MNHNS and CDR2 SASEGT. The CDR3 length is 15 residues. V was clipped by 4 bases and J by 4 bases, with 14 bases between them. DNA for the CDR3: TGTGCCAGCAGTGTTATCAAGGAGGGAAATCAGCCCCAGCATTTT. Protein sequence: CASSVIKEGNQPQHF.

V and J are TRBV30 and TRBJ1-1, with D possibly being TRBD1 (5 bases). V was trimmed by 0 bases and J by 4 bases, leaving 12 bases between them. CDR1 and CDR2 (germline): GTSNPN, SVGIG (reference sequence). This CDR3 spans 14 amino acids. The CDR3 nucleotides are TGTGCCTGGAGTGTACAGGTTAAAGGCACTGAAGCTTTCTTT. Its translation is CAWSVQVKGTEAFF. The full variable domain, with the rest looked up from reference TRBV30 and TRBJ1-1, is SQTIHQWPATLVQPVGSPLSLECTVEGTSNPNLYWYRQAAGRGLQLLFYSVGIGQISSEVPQNLSASRPQDRQFILSSKKLLLSDSGFYLCAWSVQVKGTEAFFGQGTRLTVV.

CDR3: CASGLAPYPGAGYGYTF. The CDR3 bases are TGTGCTAGTGGTTTGGCCCCCTATCCGGGCGCCGGCTATGGCTACACCTTC. The genes are TRBV12-5 and TRBJ1-2; no definite D call. From germline, CDR1 is LGHNT and CDR2 FRNRAP. The CDR3 consists of 17 residues. The V gene lost 1 base and the J gene lost 4 bases, with 19 bases spanning the gap.

The gene calls are TRBV12-5 and TRBJ1-1; D gene uncertain. The germline gives CDR1 LGHNT, CDR2 FRNRAP. V shed 0 bases and J shed 4 bases, with 6 bases lying between them. The CDR3 runs to 13 residues. In DNA form, the CDR3 reads TGTGCTAGTGGTTTGGTAATTTCCACTGAAGCTTTCTTT. Translating it yields CASGLVISTEAFF.

V and J are TRBV28 and TRBJ2-1; weak D call: TRBD2 (5 bases). Germline V lookup: CDR1 MDHEN, CDR2 SYDVKM. This CDR3 region has 15 residues. With 2 bases removed from V and 0 bases from J, the gap between germline ends came to 8 bases. The CDR3 nucleotides read TGTGCCAGCAGTTTAAGACTAAGCTCCTACAATGAGCAGTTCTTC. It is translated as CASSLRLSSYNEQFF. Based on the CDR3 plus reference TRBV28 and TRBJ2-1, the full variable domain is DVKVTQSSRYLVKRTGEKVFLECVQDMDHENMFWYRQDPGLGLRLIYFSYDVKMKEKGDIPEGYSVSREKKERFSLILESASTNQTSMYLCASSLRLSSYNEQFFGPGTRLTVL.

This clone showed up just a few times. The chain employs TRBV7-2 and TRBJ2-1, with D maybe TRBD2 (5 bases). Germline CDR1 reads SGHTA; CDR2 reads FQGNSA. CDR3 length: 13 amino acids. The germline V and J ends were trimmed by 5 bases and 6 bases, with 11 bases remaining between them. The chain's CDR3 is CASSIGMGNEQFF. The CDR3 DNA reads as TGTGCCAGCAGCATCGGGATGGGCAATGAGCAGTTCTTC.

This rearrangement joins TRBV28 to TRBJ1-1, with D perhaps TRBD1 (6 bases). Germline CDR1 is MDHEN and CDR2 is SYDVKM. The ends were cut back, 8 bases at V and 5 bases at J, with 18 bases in the middle. The CDR3 has 14 amino acids. CDR3 protein: CASRGHPLGTEAFF. Here the CDR3 DNA reads TGTGCCAGCCGGGGACACCCACTTGGGACTGAAGCTTTCTTT.

J is TRBJ1-1 and V is TRBV6-5, with unresolved D. The CDR3 has 12 amino acids. The germline V gene encodes CDR1 MNHEY and CDR2 SVGAGI. V lost 6 bases and J lost 6, with 11 bases in between. CDR3 region: CASRSAGAEAFF. The CDR3, as DNA: TGTGCCAGCAGGTCGGCGGGCGCTGAAGCTTTCTTT.

J is TRBJ2-7 and V is TRBV5-5; 9 bases align to TRBD1. The V and J ends lost 1 base and 2 bases, in that order; junction bases with no gene match: 4. The CDR3 contains 15 residues. Germline CDR1 SGHKS, CDR2 YYEKEE (reference sequence). CDR3 bases: TGTGCCAGCAGCTTGTGGGGGACAGGGACCTACGAGCAGTACTTC. It is translated as CASSLWGTGTYEQYF. Looking up the rest from reference TRBV5-5 and TRBJ2-7 gives the full variable domain: DAGVTQSPTHLIKTRGQQVTLRCSPISGHKSVSWYQQVLGQGPQFIFQYYEKEERGRGNFPDRFSARQFPNYSSELNVNALLLGDSALYLCASSLWGTGTYEQYFGPGTRLTVT.

By frequency in the sample, this clone is large. The chain recombines TRBV12-5 with TRBJ1-1, with D tentatively TRBD1 (5 bases). Germline V gene data show CDR1 as LGHNT and CDR2 as FRNRAP. The CDR3 contains 13 residues. V dropped 9 bases and J dropped 4 bases, with 15 bases sitting between them. Here the CDR3 reads CASGGGGRTEAFF. The CDR3 DNA reads as TGTGCTAGCGGGGGGGGAGGGCGCACTGAAGCTTTCTTT.

This sequence joins TRBV4-1 and TRBJ2-1; a possible D gene is TRBD1 (6 bases). From germline, CDR1 is MGHRA and CDR2 YSYEKL. This CDR3 spans 17 amino acids. V was cut by 4 bases and J by 0 bases, with 16 bases left in between. This chain's CDR3 is CASSRQGLMISYNEQFF. Here the CDR3 DNA reads TGCGCCAGCAGCCGGCAGGGGCTTATGATCTCCTACAATGAGCAGTTCTTC.

V usage is TRBV5-4 and J usage is TRBJ1-2, with a possible D match to TRBD1 (6 bases). CDR1 and CDR2 from the germline V gene are SGHNT and YYREEE (reference sequence). V lost 6 bases, J lost 8 bases, and 14 bases lay in between. The CDR3 has 12 residues. The CDR3, as DNA: TGTGCCAGCACCCCCTCGGGGGGCGGCTACACCTTC. Its protein product is CASTPSGGGYTF.